The 24 T cell receptor beta chains given below trace back to one sample, sequenced in a study of fetal regulatory T cell absence and autoimmunity. Sequencing used immunoSEQ multiplex PCR; TCRdb keeps in-frame clones, though not all of them. The table includes about 95,000 clones, 72% detected once. The sample was pancreas tissue. Every receptor here comes from a male donor with IPEX syndrome.

The chain has TRBV13 and TRBJ1-1; the D is unclear. Trimming stripped 0 bases from V and 5 bases from J, with 19 bases between. Germline V gives CDR1 PRHDT, CDR2 FYEKMQ (reference sequence). The CDR3 has 17 amino acids. CDR3 sequence (DNA): TGTGCCAGCAGCTTAGGGGACGACCGTCCTGGACGGACTGAAGCTTTCTTT. Its protein product is CASSLGDDRPGRTEAFF.

The chain links TRBV7-6 to TRBJ2-7; TRBD2 is a possible D gene (5 bases). The CDR3 runs 16 residues. Per the germline V gene, CDR1 is SGHVS and CDR2 is FNYEAQ. With 1 base removed from V and 2 bases from J, the gap between germline ends came to 15 bases. This CDR3 is CASSLEEVTFPYEQYF. The CDR3 nucleotides read TGTGCCAGCAGCTTAGAGGAGGTGACGTTCCCCTACGAGCAGTACTTC.

The chain recombines TRBV4-3 with TRBJ2-3, with 12 bases identical to TRBD2. Losses at the gene ends were 4 bases for V and 8 bases for J; bases not matched to a gene: 10. This CDR3 is 16 amino acids long. Germline CDR1 is LGHNA and CDR2 is YSLEER. CDR3 coding DNA: TGCGCCAGCAGCCGAATCCTAGCGGGGGGGTCGGGTACGCAGTATTTT. The encoded protein is CASSRILAGGSGTQYF.

The chain uses TRBV2 and TRBJ2-7, with TRBD1 as a possible D gene (6 bases). V was pared by 6 bases and J by 3 bases, with 18 bases between. Germline V gives CDR1 SNHLY, CDR2 FYNNEI. The CDR3 covers 15 residues. The DNA for the CDR3 is TGTGCCAGCAGAAATACAGGGTTGGGGGTCTACGAGCAGTACTTC. Its protein product is CASRNTGLGVYEQYF.

The gene calls are TRBV9 and TRBJ2-1, with 14 bases lining up with TRBD2. Germline V gene sequence: CDR1 SGDLS, CDR2 YYNGEE. The CDR3 has 16 residues. Trimming removed 3 bases from V and 7 bases from J; junction bases left unmatched: 6. The CDR3 protein is CASSARTSGRLNEQFF. CDR3 sequence (DNA): TGTGCCAGCAGCGCCCGGACTAGCGGGAGGTTAAATGAGCAGTTCTTC.

V and J are TRBV7-2 and TRBJ2-5; 7 positions match TRBD2. Per germline, CDR1 SGHTA and CDR2 FQGNSA. The CDR3 is 17 residues long. V lost 2 bases, J lost 4 bases, and 13 bases stayed unmatched. CDR3 nucleotides: TGTGCCAGCAGCTTAACACTAGCGCTGACCCCTGGAGAGACCCAGTACTTC. Encoded protein: CASSLTLALTPGETQYF.

This clone has just a few counts. The CDR3 bases are TGTGCCAGCAGCAGTTTTTACGAGCAGTACTTC. This translates into CASSSFYEQYF. This sequence joins TRBV7-9 and TRBJ2-7; D gene ambiguous. The CDR3 sequence is 11 residues long. In germline, CDR1 is SEHNR, CDR2 FQNEAQ (reference sequence). The V end was cut by 5 bases, the J end by 4 bases, with 6 bases between.

The CDR3 DNA sequence: TGTGCCAGCAGCTTAGATAGGCCTAGCGGGAGCTCCTACGAGCAGTACTTC. This sequence encodes CASSLDRPSGSSYEQYF. This chain connects TRBV11-2 to TRBJ2-7; 10 nucleotides line up with TRBD2. After removal of 0 bases from V and 0 bases from J, the junction contained 5 bases not matched to a gene. CDR1 and CDR2 (germline): SGHAT, FQNNGV. There are 17 residues in the CDR3.

The chain recombines TRBV7-7 with TRBJ2-7; no firm D call. CDR1 SSHAT and CDR2 FNYEAQ come from the germline V gene (reference sequence). This CDR3 contains 11 residues. The V and J ends lost 5 bases and 1 base respectively, with 3 bases between them. The CDR3 loop is CASSLSYEQYF. In DNA, the CDR3 is TGTGCCAGCAGCCTTTCCTACGAGCAGTACTTC.

V and J are TRBV7-9 and TRBJ2-5; D unclear. This CDR3 is built from 13 residues. Germline CDR1 SEHNR, CDR2 FQNEAQ (reference sequence). The V end lost 3 bases, the J end lost 3 bases, and 8 bases lay between the germline ends. CDR3 protein: CASSFQLEETQYF. The CDR3 bases are TGTGCCAGCAGCTTTCAACTCGAAGAGACCCAGTACTTC.

This clone has more than one count but fewer than ten. The chain uses TRBV27 and TRBJ1-2, with D possibly matching TRBD1 (6 bases). V was shortened by 2 bases and J by 5 bases, with 9 bases between the two germline ends. The CDR3 covers 13 residues. Germline V gene data show CDR1 as MNHEY and CDR2 as SMNVEV (reference sequence). CDR3 sequence: CASSLNQGYGYTF. CDR3 bases: TGTGCCAGCAGTTTAAACCAGGGGTATGGCTACACCTTC.

This clone was seen only a few times. CDR3 coding DNA: TGTGCCAGCAGCTTAGGGGGGTCTAACTATGGCTACACCTTC. Protein: CASSLGGSNYGYTF. The gene calls are TRBV5-6 and TRBJ1-2, with a possible D match to TRBD1 (6 bases). This CDR3 is 14 amino acids long. Trimming took 2 bases from V and 0 from J, leaving 8 bases between them. Germline values: CDR1 SGHDT, CDR2 YYEEEE.

The chain carries TRBV10-3 and TRBJ2-2; either TRBD1 or TRBD2 may supply D (6 bases each). There are 14 residues in the CDR3. V was shortened by 2 bases and J by 4 bases, with 8 bases between the two germline ends. CDR1 and CDR2 (germline): ENHRY, SYGVKD. CDR3 sequence reads: CAISERGRTGELFF. DNA of the CDR3: TGTGCCATCAGTGAGCGGGGGCGCACCGGGGAGCTGTTTTTT.

J is TRBJ1-5 and V is TRBV19; D remains ambiguous. Looked up from germline, CDR1 is LNHDA and CDR2 is SQIVND (reference sequence). This CDR3 spans 15 amino acids. Trimming left V 5 bases short and J 7 bases short, with 18 bases between. The CDR3 loop reads CASSVDGEEYQPQHF. CDR3 coding DNA: TGTGCCAGTAGTGTCGATGGGGAAGAGTACCAGCCCCAGCATTTT.

The genes are TRBV5-5 and TRBJ2-7, with D possibly TRBD1 on 6 matching bases. The CDR3 has 13 amino acids. The V end was cut by 4 bases, the J end by 2 bases, with 10 bases between. Germline CDR1 and CDR2: SGHKS and YYEKEE (reference sequence). CDR3 protein: CASSTRDTYEQYF. In DNA, the CDR3 is TGTGCCAGCAGCACCCGGGACACCTACGAGCAGTACTTC.

CDR3 sequence (DNA): TGTGCCAGCAGTTCCCTAGCGGGGCCCACAGATACGCAGTATTTT. Protein: CASSSLAGPTDTQYF. The V gene is TRBV27, the J gene TRBJ2-3; TRBD2 matches at 9 bases. The CDR3 is made up of 15 amino acids. The germline gives CDR1 MNHEY, CDR2 SMNVEV (reference sequence). J was trimmed by 2 bases and V by 4 bases; bases with no gene match: 4.

The chain uses TRBV5-4 and TRBJ2-3, with TRBD1 matching over 7 bases. The germline gives CDR1 SGHNT, CDR2 YYREEE (reference sequence). The V gene end was trimmed by 2 bases and the J gene end by 6 bases; junction bases not matched to a gene: 6. The length of the CDR3 is 14 residues. CDR3: CASSLVRGQDTQYF. Written as DNA, the CDR3 is TGTGCCAGCAGCTTAGTTAGGGGGCAGGATACGCAGTATTTT.

This chain joins TRBV4-1 and TRBJ1-2, with D possibly being TRBD1 (6 bases). This CDR3 region has 14 residues. Germline V gene data show CDR1 as MGHRA and CDR2 as YSYEKL. V was cut by 0 bases and J by 4 bases, with 9 bases left in between. CDR3 amino acids: CASSQELGGYGYTF. The CDR3 nucleotides are TGCGCCAGCAGCCAAGAGTTAGGGGGCTATGGCTACACCTTC.

This clone was observed a few times. This chain links TRBV30 with TRBJ2-7, with D perhaps matching TRBD1 (6 bases). V lost 3 bases and J lost 1, with 10 bases in between. CDR1 and CDR2 from the germline V gene are GTSNPN and SVGIG (reference sequence). There are 13 residues in the CDR3. CDR3 DNA sequence: TGTGCCTGGAGAGGAACAGGGTCCTACGAGCAGTACTTC. Translated, it gives CAWRGTGSYEQYF.

The chain carries TRBV25-1 and TRBJ1-2, with D possibly being TRBD1 (5 bases). The V and J ends lost 0 bases and 5 bases respectively, with 13 bases between them. The CDR3 totals 15 residues. CDR1 is MGHDK and CDR2 is SYGVNS in the germline V gene. CDR3 nucleotides: TGTGCCAGCAGTGAATATCGGACACTCTTTTATGGCTACACCTTC. Protein product: CASSEYRTLFYGYTF.

On this clone: Other DNA sequences in this specimen translate into the identical CDR3. This sequence joins TRBV1 and TRBJ2-7; the table's D gene call, TRBD2, was not cross checked with the DNA. TRBV1 represents a pseudogene. The CDR3 consists of 16 residues. CDR3 amino acids: CTSSQDGTSVSYEQYF. The CDR3 nucleotides read TGCACCAGCAGCCAAGATGGGACTAGCGTCTCCTACGAGCAGTACTTC.

J is TRBJ2-5 and V is TRBV18, with D perhaps TRBD1 (6 bases). This CDR3 spans 14 amino acids. Trimming took 4 bases from V and 4 from J, leaving 13 bases between them. Per the germline V gene, CDR1 is KGHSH and CDR2 is LQKENI. CDR3 sequence (DNA): TGTGCCAGCTCACGTAACAGGGTTGGAGAGACCCAGTACTTC. Residues: CASSRNRVGETQYF.

The J gene is TRBJ2-2, the V gene TRBV6-6, with 11 bases that match TRBD2. Looked up from germline, CDR1 is MNHNY and CDR2 is SVGAGI (reference sequence). This CDR3 is 15 amino acids long. The junction had 4 bases not matched to a gene; V was cut back by 6 bases and J by 4 bases. Written as DNA, the CDR3 is TGTGCCAGCAGGCGACTAGCGGGGAGCACCGGGGAGCTGTTTTTT. This gives the protein CASRRLAGSTGELFF.

This chain links TRBV11-2 with TRBJ2-3, with D possibly being TRBD1 (5 bases). Trimming took 2 bases from V and 4 from J, leaving 10 bases between them. The CDR3 sequence is 14 residues long. Germline CDR1 and CDR2: SGHAT and FQNNGV. The CDR3 loop reads CASSLPKGPDTQYF. In DNA form, the CDR3 reads TGTGCCAGCAGCTTACCGAAGGGGCCAGATACGCAGTATTTT.